This TCR beta chain was obtained from a study of T cell responses to AZD1222 COVID-19 vaccine. Method: immunoSEQ multiplex PCR; TCRdb's copy keeps in-frame clones and lacks some. This table holds around 160,000 clones, about 92% found once. With 0 bases removed from V and 10 bases from J, the gap between germline ends came to 7 bases. Germline lookup yields CDR1 DFQATT and CDR2 SNEGSKA (reference sequence). There are 11 residues in the CDR3. The specimen comprised peripheral blood, sampled on day 0 of AZD1222 vaccination. The receptor was isolated from an adult in good health. This chain joins TRBV20-1 and TRBJ2-1; no firm D call. This CDR3 is CSARDSMEQFF. The CDR3 DNA is TGCAGTGCTAGAGATAGTATGGAGCAGTTCTTC.